The clone carrying this T cell receptor beta chain was observed at least ten times. This beta chain is a stray sequence in a library constructed for alpha chains; its clone size is not meaningful. This entry belongs to a study of spatial heterogeneity in lung cancer. Individually, TCR cDNA molecules were each labelled with a unique molecular identifier. TCRdb fed the 5' RACE reads into MiXCR, producing one record per CDR3 protein. The sample lists about 15,000 distinct CDR3 sequences, roughly 3.9% occurring once. The CDR3 consists of 16 residues. V lost 4 bases to trimming and J lost 4 bases; unmatched junction nucleotides: 10. The germline CDR1 and CDR2 sequences are MNHEY and SVGAGI. Time point denoted: sample taken at primary tumor resection. The input material, whole RNA from tumor, nontumor lung or frozen PBMC, was sequenced unsorted.

Sequenced here: normal lung tissue next to the tumor, sampled at surgery. The receptor's source is a male donor with early-stage non-small cell lung cancer. The chain has TRBV6-5 and TRBJ1-2, with 9 bases aligning to TRBD1. The CDR3 sequence is CASSLTGQGNAYGYTF. The CDR3, as DNA: TGTGCCAGCAGTTTAACAGGACAGGGGAACGCCTATGGCTACACCTTC.